The 7 T cell receptor beta chains below come from one sample, sequenced in a study of cytomegalovirus exposure and HLA in healthy donors. 13 Jbeta primers and 60 Vbeta primers were used for the PCR. TCRdb's copy holds only in-frame clones and misses some; the assay was immunoSEQ multiplex PCR. The repertoire includes 200,000 to 250,000 clones, over 65% of them detected once, and 2.7% sits in the top ten. The sample taken for sequencing was PBMCs. The receptors here all came from a woman aged 60-75 years in good health and CMV-seropositive.

This sequence joins TRBV21-1 and TRBJ1-4; the table gives TRBD1 as D, unverified against the DNA. TRBV21-1 is an annotated pseudogene. The CDR3 has 16 residues. The CDR3 is CASSKDGARGAEKLFF. The CDR3 DNA reads TGTGCCAGCAGCAAAGACGGGGCCAGGGGTGCTGAAAAACTGTTTTTT.

This chain uses TRBV2 with TRBJ2-7, with D uncertain. V was trimmed by 2 bases and J by 2 bases, leaving 16 bases between them. The length of the CDR3 is 16 residues. Looked up from germline, CDR1 is SNHLY and CDR2 is FYNNEI. The CDR3 DNA is TGTGCCAGCAGTGAAAGGCGGCAGTGGATCCCCTACGAGCAGTACTTC. It codes for CASSERRQWIPYEQYF.

This clone was seen just once. This chain joins TRBV7-6 and TRBJ2-1; the D gene is possibly TRBD2 (6 bases). The CDR3 spans 13 residues. Per the germline V gene, CDR1 is SGHVS and CDR2 is FNYEAQ. Trimming stripped 0 bases from V and 7 bases from J, with 7 bases between. The DNA of the CDR3 is TGTGCCAGCAGCTTAGCGCGGGATAATGAGCAGTTCTTC. Protein sequence: CASSLARDNEQFF.

The chain links TRBV7-7 to TRBJ2-2, with 8 bases lining up with TRBD2. The junction had 6 bases not matched to a gene; V was cut back by 5 bases and J by 7 bases. There are 14 residues in the CDR3. Per the germline V gene, CDR1 is SSHAT and CDR2 is FNYEAQ (reference sequence). The CDR3 spells CASSARLANGELFF. The CDR3 region has the DNA TGTGCCAGCAGCGCAAGACTAGCGAACGGGGAGCTGTTTTTT.

The chain combines TRBV18 with TRBJ1-2; weak D call: TRBD1 (5 bases). Trimming stripped 4 bases from V and 6 bases from J, with 9 bases between. The CDR3 is made up of 12 amino acids. CDR1 is KGHSH, CDR2 LQKENI, per germline. The CDR3 loop is CASSRTLDGYTF. DNA for the CDR3: TGTGCCAGCTCACGGACATTGGATGGCTACACCTTC. Drawing the rest from reference TRBV18 and TRBJ1-2, the complete variable domain is NAGVMQNPRHLVRRRGQEARLRCSPMKGHSHVYWYRQLPEEGLKFMVYLQKENIIDESGMPKERFSAEFPKEGPSILRIQQVVRGDSAAYFCASSRTLDGYTFGSGTRLTVV.

This rearrangement joins TRBV6-5 to TRBJ2-4; 7 positions agree with TRBD2. The germline gives CDR1 MNHEY, CDR2 SVGAGI. The CDR3 has 14 amino acids. V gave up 0 bases and J gave up 6 bases; unmatched junction bases: 2. The CDR3 bases are TGTGCCAGCAGTTACTCGACGGGAGGAAACATTCAGTACTTC. The encoded protein is CASSYSTGGNIQYF.

The V call is TRBV30, the J call TRBJ1-2, with a possible D match to TRBD1 (6 bases). V gave up 3 bases and J gave up 0 bases, with 14 bases separating them. From germline, CDR1 is GTSNPN and CDR2 SVGIG (reference sequence). The CDR3 spans 15 residues. CDR3 protein: CAWSQGLLTNYGYTF. For the CDR3, the DNA is TGTGCCTGGAGCCAGGGGCTATTAACTAACTATGGCTACACCTTC. The entire variable domain, with the rest obtained from reference TRBV30 and TRBJ1-2, is as follows: SQTIHQWPATLVQPVGSPLSLECTVEGTSNPNLYWYRQAAGRGLQLLFYSVGIGQISSEVPQNLSASRPQDRQFILSSKKLLLSDSGFYLCAWSQGLLTNYGYTFGSGTRLTVV.